Below, 15 T cell receptor beta chains from the same sample are listed, as sequenced in a study of cytomegalovirus exposure and HLA in healthy donors. Both 60 Vbeta primers and 13 Jbeta primers went into the PCR. The method was immunoSEQ multiplex PCR; TCRdb's version includes in-frame clones alone and lacks a portion of them. The data hold roughly 150,000 clones, with 75% to 80% observed a single time. The sequencing sample was made of PBMCs. These receptors came from a male donor in good health and CMV-seronegative.

The CDR3 nucleotides are TGTGCCTGGGGCAGGGACTCCTACGAGCAGTACTTC. This codes for CAWGRDSYEQYF. This chain connects TRBV30 to TRBJ2-7, with D possibly matching TRBD1 (5 bases). Germline values: CDR1 GTSNPN, CDR2 SVGIG (reference sequence). The CDR3 is 12 amino acids. V dropped 5 bases and J dropped 0 bases, with 8 bases sitting between them.

V gene TRBV29-1 combines with J gene TRBJ2-6, with D possibly TRBD1 on 6 matching bases. The V end was cut by 8 bases, the J end by 4 bases, with 12 bases between. The CDR3 sequence is 13 residues long. The V gene's germline CDR1 is SQVTM and CDR2 ANQGSEA. DNA for the CDR3: TGCAGCCCAAGGGGGTACGGGGCCAACGTCCTGACTTTC. This gives the protein CSPRGYGANVLTF.

The V call is TRBV30, the J call TRBJ1-1; TRBD1 matches at 7 bases. CDR3 length: 13 residues. Germline loops: CDR1 GTSNPN, CDR2 SVGIG (reference sequence). V lost 1 base to trimming and J lost 3 bases; unmatched junction nucleotides: 2. This CDR3 reads CAWSAQGYTEAFF. The CDR3 bases are TGTGCCTGGAGTGCACAGGGGTACACTGAAGCTTTCTTT.

This sequence joins TRBV19 and TRBJ1-6; 8 bases map to TRBD1. V lost 5 bases, J lost 8 bases, and 5 bases stayed unmatched. Germline V CDR1 and CDR2: LNHDA, SQIVND (reference sequence). This CDR3 has 14 residues. The CDR3 DNA reads as TGTGCCAGTAGTCTACAGGGGGGTGATTCACCCCTCCACTTT. Its protein product is CASSLQGGDSPLHF.

V is TRBV7-9 and J is TRBJ2-2, with TRBD1 matching over 7 bases. V was clipped by 0 bases and J by 1 base; unmatched bases: 5. CDR3 size: 17 residues. Germline CDR1 and CDR2: SEHNR and FQNEAQ (reference sequence). The CDR3 coding sequence is TGTGCCAGCAGCTTAGCAGGGGGCGGATTGAACACCGGGGAGCTGTTTTTT. Translation gives CASSLAGGGLNTGELFF.

Of note for this clone: At one end the junction does not follow the germline gene, possibly because of a read error. The rearrangement links TRBV7-9 to TRBJ2-2, with 11 bases fitting TRBD2. The CDR3 has 14 residues. Germline V lookup: CDR1 SEHNR, CDR2 FQNEAQ (reference sequence). CDR3 region: CASSPKVLAGAAVF. For the CDR3, the DNA is TGTGCCAGCAGCCCGAAAGTACTAGCGGGGGCAGCTGTTTTT.

The V call is TRBV5-8, the J call TRBJ1-4; no firm D call. The CDR3 has 16 amino acids. Trimming stripped 0 bases from V and 2 bases from J, with 11 bases between. Looked up from germline, CDR1 is SGHTS and CDR2 is YDEGEE. In DNA, the CDR3 is TGTGCCAGCAGCTTGGCCAGAGGGCGTACTAATGAAAAACTGTTTTTT. It yields the protein CASSLARGRTNEKLFF.

The J gene is TRBJ2-2, the V gene TRBV4-3, with 8 bases lining up with TRBD2. CDR1 and CDR2 from the germline V gene are LGHNA and YSLEER. The CDR3 has 17 amino acids. Trimming took 1 base from V and 2 from J; bases not matched to a gene: 6. The CDR3, as DNA: TGCGCCAGCAGCCAAGTTCTGGCGGGGGGAAACACCGGGGAGCTGTTTTTT. As protein: CASSQVLAGGNTGELFF.

The chain employs TRBV7-2 and TRBJ1-1; D possibly corresponds to TRBD1 (5 bases). CDR3 size: 14 residues. V gave up 5 bases and J gave up 5 bases, with 15 bases separating them. Germline CDR1 SGHTA, CDR2 FQGNSA. Here the CDR3 DNA reads TGTGCCAGCAGCCAAGCGGGGCTCGGTACTGAAGCTTTCTTT. It codes for CASSQAGLGTEAFF.

This chain connects TRBV20-1 to TRBJ2-5; possibly TRBD2 for D (5 bases). The end of the DNA fits TRBJ2-7 better, so the J call may be wrong. CDR3 length: 11 amino acids. Germline loops: CDR1 DFQATT, CDR2 SNEGSKA (reference sequence). CDR3 amino acids: CSARGGREQYF. The CDR3 DNA sequence: TGCAGTGCTAGAGGAGGGCGCGAGCAGTACTTC.

This rearrangement joins TRBV11-3 to TRBJ2-1; tentatively, D is TRBD1 (5 bases). The CDR3 loop spans 12 amino acids. The germline V gene encodes CDR1 SGHNT and CDR2 YENEEA. The V gene lost 4 bases and the J gene lost 7 bases, with 8 bases spanning the gap. CDR3 coding DNA: TGTGCCAGCAGCTCCAGGGTGAATGAGCAGTTCTTC. Protein sequence: CASSSRVNEQFF.

Only one count was recorded for this clone. The chain has TRBV4-3 and TRBJ2-2; 11 bases line up with TRBD2. V shed 4 bases, J shed 4 bases, and the junction held 11 bases outside the gene matches. The CDR3 spans 18 residues. The germline gives CDR1 LGHNA, CDR2 YSLEER. The CDR3 DNA is TGCGCCAGCAGCCCTGGGACTAGCGGCCTCCTGGGCACCGGGGAGCTGTTTTTT. Protein product: CASSPGTSGLLGTGELFF.

The rearrangement links TRBV2 to TRBJ1-5; D is unresolved. The V end lost 9 bases, the J end lost 4 bases, and 13 bases lay between the germline ends. CDR1 and CDR2 from the germline V gene are SNHLY and FYNNEI. The CDR3 is 13 residues long. CDR3 in amino acids: CASRISGNQPQHF. In DNA, the CDR3 is TGTGCCAGTAGGATTTCGGGGAATCAGCCCCAGCATTTT.

The rearrangement links TRBV25-1 to TRBJ2-1; possibly TRBD1 for D (5 bases). Germline values: CDR1 MGHDK, CDR2 SYGVNS. Between the trimmed V and J ends, which lost 6 bases and 0 bases, there was a span of 12 bases. The CDR3 runs 15 residues. CDR3 nucleotide sequence: TGTGCCAGCAGCCACTTAGGGGACTCCTACAATGAGCAGTTCTTC. This gives the protein CASSHLGDSYNEQFF.

The rearrangement uses TRBV5-4 and TRBJ2-1; 15 bases line up with TRBD2. V lost 0 bases to trimming and J lost 8 bases; unmatched junction nucleotides: 0. CDR1 is SGHNT, CDR2 YYREEE, per germline (reference sequence). CDR3 size: 15 residues. The chain's CDR3 is CASSLGTSGRDEQFF. In DNA, the CDR3 is TGTGCCAGCAGCTTGGGGACTAGCGGGAGGGATGAGCAGTTCTTC.